This T cell receptor beta chain was retrieved from a study of blood T cell repertoires in COVID-19. Study in general: Researchers got acute and convalescent COVID-19 samples from the United States, Italy and Spain. PBMCs, B-cell-depleted T cells, or T cells provided the cDNA or gDNA that made up the material.

V was pared by 3 bases and J by 2 bases, with 3 bases of the junction left unmatched. CDR1 SGHNT and CDR2 YYREEE come from the germline V gene (reference sequence). The CDR3 covers 14 residues. Sequenced by immunoSEQ multiplex PCR; TCRdb stores in-frame clones only, minus some. Of about 39,000 clones listed, approximately 78% were seen once; the top ten hold more than 8.5%. Sequenced sample: peripheral blood. The receptor comes from a man aged 60-69 years in a cohort sampled during active COVID-19. The V gene is TRBV5-4, the J gene TRBJ2-7, with 9 bases aligning to TRBD1. The CDR3 DNA is TGTGCCAGCAGCTGGAGGGACAGGGCCTACGAGCAGTACTTC. It is translated as CASSWRDRAYEQYF.